The 8 T cell receptor beta chains listed next were all sequenced from one sample in a study of blood T cell repertoires in COVID-19. Clones were sequenced by immunoSEQ multiplex PCR, and TCRdb holds only the in-frame ones, with some missing. The sample contains hundreds of thousands of clones, approximately 84% of which appear only once. Sequenced sample: PBMCs or T cells enriched from blood (not recorded which). The receptors were gathered from a man aged 35-49 years who had recovered from COVID-19.

The count of this clone is one. The chain joins TRBV28 to TRBJ1-5; 8 nucleotides line up with TRBD1. Germline assignment: CDR1 MDHEN and CDR2 SYDVKM. The V gene end was trimmed by 7 bases and the J gene end by 5 bases; junction bases not matched to a gene: 7. CDR3 length: 14 residues. The CDR3 spells CASIPGQGDQPQHF. In DNA, the CDR3 is TGTGCCAGCATCCCAGGACAGGGCGATCAGCCCCAGCATTTT.

The chain uses TRBV6-5 and TRBJ1-1; D is unresolved. Deletions cut 0 bases from V and 0 bases from J, with 11 bases between. The CDR3 has 16 residues. CDR1 and CDR2 from the germline V gene are MNHEY and SVGAGI. CDR3 amino acids: CASSYSREEMNTEAFF. The CDR3 region has the DNA TGTGCCAGCAGTTACTCGAGAGAGGAGATGAACACTGAAGCTTTCTTT.

This clone appeared a single time. The chain recombines TRBV5-1 with TRBJ1-4; a weak D match, TRBD1 (6 bases). Germline lookup yields CDR1 SGHRS and CDR2 YFSETQ. CDR3 length: 14 amino acids. Between the trimmed V and J ends, which lost 0 bases and 8 bases, there was a span of 11 bases. The CDR3 region has the DNA TGCGCCAGCAGCTTGGAGGGGGGGCAGGAAAAACTGTTTTTT. The encoded protein is CASSLEGGQEKLFF.

The CDR3 DNA follows: TGCGCCAGCAGCTTGGCTGGGCCCGGGGGGCTCTCCTACGAGCAGTACTTC. Its translation: CASSLAGPGGLSYEQYF. The chain uses TRBV5-1 and TRBJ2-7; D might be TRBD2 (7 bases). CDR1 SGHRS and CDR2 YFSETQ come from the germline V gene. The CDR3 is 17 residues long. V was clipped by 0 bases and J by 0 bases, with 16 bases between them.

The chain links TRBV29-1 to TRBJ1-5; 8 bases align to TRBD1. CDR3 size: 14 residues. V was pared by 4 bases and J by 5 bases, with 7 bases of the junction left unmatched. Germline CDR1 SQVTM, CDR2 ANQGSEA. Here the CDR3 reads CSVVTQGEDQPQHF. In DNA form, the CDR3 reads TGCAGCGTTGTAACACAGGGGGAGGATCAGCCCCAGCATTTT.

Here the CDR3 reads CASSFRQGGMEFF. The DNA for the CDR3 is TGTGCCAGCAGTTTTCGACAGGGAGGAATGGAGTTCTTC. J is TRBJ2-1 and V is TRBV28; maybe TRBD1 (7 bases). Germline V gene sequence: CDR1 MDHEN, CDR2 SYDVKM. V was cut by 3 bases and J by 14 bases, with 17 bases left in between. This CDR3 has 13 amino acids.

This clone was observed a single time. The chain employs TRBV27 and TRBJ2-4; TRBD2 matches 10 bases. Germline lookup yields CDR1 MNHEY and CDR2 SMNVEV (reference sequence). V lost 8 bases and J lost 2; bases outside the gene matches: 3. The CDR3 length is 14 residues. CDR3 in DNA: TGTGCCAGCCAACTAGCGGGGTCCAAAAACATTCAGTACTTC. It codes for CASQLAGSKNIQYF.

The V and J genes are TRBV14 and TRBJ1-1; D is perhaps TRBD1 (5 bases). Per the germline V gene, CDR1 is SGHDN and CDR2 is FVKESK. The CDR3 is 12 residues long. Trimming removed 6 bases at V and 5 bases at J, with 10 bases between. The CDR3: CASSRGWTEAFF. In DNA, the CDR3 is TGTGCCAGCAGTCGGGGGTGGACTGAAGCTTTCTTT.